Each of the 5 T cell receptor beta chains below was sequenced from the same sample in a study of cytomegalovirus exposure and HLA in healthy donors. 60 Vbeta and 13 Jbeta primers were used in PCR. Using immunoSEQ multiplex PCR, the repertoire was profiled, and TCRdb retains in-frame clones only, with some absent. There are 100,000 to 150,000 clones in the sample; 60% to 80% occur only once, and under 1.5% lies in the top ten. The source material was PBMCs. The source of these receptors is a female donor in good health and CMV-seronegative.

The CDR3 spells CASSQGPGSGNTIYF. As DNA, the CDR3 is TGCGCCAGCAGCCAAGGGCCAGGGTCTGGAAACACCATATATTTT. The V and J genes are TRBV4-3 and TRBJ1-3, with D maybe TRBD1 (5 bases). The CDR3 length is 15 residues. CDR1 LGHNA and CDR2 YSLEER come from the germline V gene. V lost 1 base and J lost 1, with 8 bases in between.

This clone appeared a single time. This sequence joins TRBV23-1 and TRBJ2-7; the D gene is possibly TRBD2 (5 bases). TRBV23-1 is an open reading frame whose function is uncertain. CDR3 length: 13 amino acids. Trimming cost V 4 bases and J 9 bases, with 16 bases left between them. The CDR3 DNA reads as TGCGCCAGCAGTCCCCAGAAGGTCGGAGGGCAGTACTTC. This codes for CASSPQKVGGQYF.

The rearrangement uses TRBV28 and TRBJ2-7; 8 bases match TRBD2. The CDR3 is 14 residues long. V shed 3 bases and J 3 bases; nucleotides not matched to a gene: 4. The germline CDR1 and CDR2 sequences are MDHEN and SYDVKM. CDR3 protein: CASSFTSGFYEQYF. The CDR3 DNA reads TGTGCCAGCAGTTTTACTAGCGGTTTCTACGAGCAGTACTTC.

This clone was seen only once. The chain joins TRBV4-3 to TRBJ2-7, with TRBD1 matching 8 bases. Germline CDR1 reads LGHNA; CDR2 reads YSLEER. The CDR3 runs 16 residues. V shed 0 bases, J shed 6 bases, and the junction held 10 bases outside the gene matches. CDR3 protein: CASSQEGRGRLVEQYF. CDR3 sequence (DNA): TGCGCCAGCAGCCAAGAGGGCAGGGGGCGATTAGTCGAGCAGTACTTC.

This chain links TRBV5-1 with TRBJ2-2; 7 nucleotides line up with TRBD1. Germline assignment: CDR1 SGHRS and CDR2 YFSETQ. The CDR3 sequence is 15 residues long. Losses at the gene ends were 5 bases for V and 7 bases for J; bases not matched to a gene: 11. The CDR3 here is CASRHEGAPDGELFF. The DNA of the CDR3 is TGCGCCAGCAGGCATGAGGGGGCGCCGGACGGGGAGCTGTTTTTT.